The sequence of this TCR beta chain was determined in a study of regulatory dendritic cells for organ transplantation. The study's findings and limits: Naive T cells showed high diversity, memory cells less, memory CD8+ least. Regulatory dendritic cells appeared to expand memory CD8+ clones less than mature ones. Considerable individual heterogeneity was seen in alloreactive memory CD8+ T cells.

Per germline, CDR1 MGHRA and CDR2 YSYEKL. This CDR3 region has 17 residues. V shed 1 base and J shed 4 bases, with 19 bases lying between them. Clones were sequenced by immunoSEQ multiplex PCR, and TCRdb holds only the in-frame ones, with some missing. The top ten hold about 2% of the sample, which has almost 30,000 clones, over 75% seen once. Naive CD45RA+ and memory CD45RO+ CD4+ or CD8+ T cells were FACS-sorted. In regard to this clone: The antigen is undetermined.

The receptor's source is a human donor in good health. The chain links TRBV4-1 to TRBJ2-5; a possible D gene is TRBD2 (6 bases). The sequenced sample was memory CD4+ T cells from blood. Subset indicated: CD45RO+ memory T cells. CDR3 in amino acids: CASSQVDILAMRETQYF. CDR3 sequence (DNA): TGCGCCAGCAGCCAAGTGGACATACTAGCAATGCGAGAGACCCAGTACTTC.